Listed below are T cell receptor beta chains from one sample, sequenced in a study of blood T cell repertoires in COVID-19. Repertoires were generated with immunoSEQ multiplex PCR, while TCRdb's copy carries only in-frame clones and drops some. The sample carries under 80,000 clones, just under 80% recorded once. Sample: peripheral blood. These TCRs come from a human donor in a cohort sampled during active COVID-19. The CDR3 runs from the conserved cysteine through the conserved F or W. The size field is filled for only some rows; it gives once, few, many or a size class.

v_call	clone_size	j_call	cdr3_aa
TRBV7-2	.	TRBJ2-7	CASSTDLQGRGYF
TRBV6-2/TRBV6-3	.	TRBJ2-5	CASSLKYRHQETQYF
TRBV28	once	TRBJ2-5	CASSLLGAKETQYF
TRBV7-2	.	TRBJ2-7	CASSLSGGTYEQYF
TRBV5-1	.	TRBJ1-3	CASSLVATASGNTIYF
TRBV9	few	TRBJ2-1	CASSVGPLGFNEQFF
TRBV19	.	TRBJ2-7	CASSPLGQGSYEQYF
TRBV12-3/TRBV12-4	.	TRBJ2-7	CASGPGDEQYF
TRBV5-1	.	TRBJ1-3	CASSRTGGSGNTIYF
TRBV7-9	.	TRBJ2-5	CASSLRTEVETQYF
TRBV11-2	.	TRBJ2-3	CASSLTGSTDTQYF
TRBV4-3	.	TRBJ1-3	CASSQDRDSGNTIYF
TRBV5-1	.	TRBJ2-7	CASSSLSGREQYF
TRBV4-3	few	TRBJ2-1	CASSQGSSGNVQFF
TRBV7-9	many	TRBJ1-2	CASSLEDSVYGYTF
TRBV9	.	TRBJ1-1	CASSVDLNTEAFF
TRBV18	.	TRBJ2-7	CASSPAGRGLAADEQYF
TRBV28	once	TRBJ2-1	CASSSVTGVINEQFF
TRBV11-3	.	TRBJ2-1	CASSPMTGSNEQFF
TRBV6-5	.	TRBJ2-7	CASTRRQFDEQYF
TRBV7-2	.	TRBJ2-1	CASSPRRDEQFF
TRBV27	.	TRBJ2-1	CASSLHRGGSSYNEQFF
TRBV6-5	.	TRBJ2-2	CASSYSGVGGELFF
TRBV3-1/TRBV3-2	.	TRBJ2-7	CASSQHITGTSGVELYF
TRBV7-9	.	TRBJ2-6	CASTLKSSGANVLTF
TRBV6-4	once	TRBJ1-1	CASRPRQGAGTEAFF
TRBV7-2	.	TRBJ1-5	CASSLMGRASNQPQHF
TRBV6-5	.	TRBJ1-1	CASSTHQGTGTEAFF
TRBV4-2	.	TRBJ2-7	CASSQDREPGRLGGYEQYF
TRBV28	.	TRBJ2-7	CASSLLAGGSYEQYF
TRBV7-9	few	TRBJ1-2	CASSRDRAQLGGYTF
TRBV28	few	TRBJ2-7	CASSLGTGGVSSYEQYF
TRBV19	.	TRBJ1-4	CASSADSGKLFF
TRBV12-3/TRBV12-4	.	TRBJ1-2	CASSLERTGYTF
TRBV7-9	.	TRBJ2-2	CASSTTGELFF
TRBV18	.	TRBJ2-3	CASSPPVGRGADTQYF
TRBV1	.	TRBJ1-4	CTSSHPSPGSMGEKLFF
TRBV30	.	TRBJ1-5	CAWSGQEIQPQHF
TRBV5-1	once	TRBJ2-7	CASSLGTDHYEQYF
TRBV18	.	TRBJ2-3	CASSPNSADTQYF
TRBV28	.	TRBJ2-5	CASSVTSWETQYF
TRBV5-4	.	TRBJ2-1	CASSQMSRTGGFNEQFF
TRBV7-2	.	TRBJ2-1	CASSLGGDWGFF
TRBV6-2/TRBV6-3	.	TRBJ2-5	CASSYRGGLETQYF
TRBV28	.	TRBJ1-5	CASSGRDRGGNQPQHF
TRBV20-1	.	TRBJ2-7	CSASTSGRAYEQYF
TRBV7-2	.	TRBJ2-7	CASSSRHPYEQYF
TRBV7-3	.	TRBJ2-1	CASSAQTSGSFNEQFF
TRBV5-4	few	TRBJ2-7	CASSLGAHEQYF
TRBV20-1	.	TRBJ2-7	CSALITYEQYF
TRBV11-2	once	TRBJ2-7	CASRSTGVGNYEQYF
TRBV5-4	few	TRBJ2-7	CASSITSGSYEQYF
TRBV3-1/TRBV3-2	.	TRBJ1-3	CASSQGSGGSGNTIYF
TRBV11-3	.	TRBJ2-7	CASSLAAGGSYEQYF
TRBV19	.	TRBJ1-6	CASRAQDRIDNSPLHF
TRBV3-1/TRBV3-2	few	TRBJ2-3	CASSQGGGRADTQYF
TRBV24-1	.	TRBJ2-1	CATSDPPEATNSYNEQFF
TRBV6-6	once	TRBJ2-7	CASSYPGSNGYEQYF